The TCR beta chain described here comes from a study of shared clonotypes between healthy human individuals. The length of the CDR3 is 19 residues. V lost 0 bases, J lost 0 bases, and 21 bases lay in between. In germline, CDR1 is ENHRY, CDR2 SYGVKD. The assay was immunoSEQ multiplex PCR, and TCRdb's table has in-frame clones only and misses some. The table includes just over 2,000,000 clones, 85% to 95% detected once. This TCR was recovered from a man aged 18-30 years in good health. Sequencing was carried out using naive CD4+ T cells sorted from blood. Subset here: CD45RA+ positively selected. V gene TRBV10-3 combines with J gene TRBJ2-7; the D gene is possibly TRBD1 (6 bases). The CDR3 sequence: CAISESPFSDRWSSYEQYF. The CDR3 region has the DNA TGTGCCATCAGTGAGTCCCCCTTCAGCGACAGGTGGAGCTCCTACGAGCAGTACTTC.